Each of the 32 T cell receptor beta chains below was sequenced from the same sample in a study of blood T cells in healthy people across ages. Alongside a J-beta primer mix, a sample-barcoded 5' primer served in a second PCR lasting about 7 to 11 cycles. TCRdb used MiXCR to reprocess the 5' RACE reads, holding one entry per CDR3 protein. This table holds roughly 1 million distinct CDR3 sequences, under 30% found once. These records were also assigned to another study, of T cells of mothers and their children.

Sequences were obtained from blood. These receptors all come from a girl aged 2 to 10 in good health.

This clonotype was seen a few times. This chain uses TRBV7-2 with TRBJ1-2; TRBD1 is a possible D gene (5 bases). The CDR3 consists of 14 residues. The germline V gene has CDR1 SGHTA and CDR2 FQGNSA. V dropped 1 base and J dropped 4 bases, with 10 bases sitting between them. In DNA, the CDR3 is TGTGCCAGCAGCTTAGAACGAGGGACCTATGGCTACACCTTC. It yields the protein CASSLERGTYGYTF. The variable domain in full, with the rest retrieved from reference TRBV7-2 and TRBJ1-2, is GAGVSQSPSNKVTEKGKDVELRCDPISGHTALYWYRQSLGQGLEFLIYFQGNSAPDKSGLPSDRFSAERTGGSVSTLTIQRTQQEDSAVYLCASSLERGTYGYTFGSGTRLTVV.

This clonotype was found many times. This rearrangement joins TRBV24-1 to TRBJ2-2; D remains ambiguous. V lost 5 bases and J lost 9, with 15 bases in between. The CDR3 extends over 14 amino acids. Germline V gene lookup returns CDR1 KGHDR and CDR2 SFDVKD. The CDR3 loop reads CATSGGSPTRELFF. CDR3 in DNA: TGTGCCACCAGTGGAGGCTCACCTACCCGGGAGCTGTTTTTT.

J is TRBJ2-1 and V is TRBV24-1; no definite D call. V was trimmed by 12 bases and J by 5 bases, leaving 4 bases between them. In germline, CDR1 is KGHDR, CDR2 SFDVKD. This CDR3 is 9 amino acids long. The CDR3 DNA reads as TGTGCCGTACACAATGAGCAGTTCTTC. Protein sequence: CAVHNEQFF.

The chain joins TRBV5-1 to TRBJ2-5; D is perhaps TRBD2 (5 bases). The J call could be wrong; TRBJ2-7 is a better fit for the DNA end. This CDR3 comprises 15 residues. Germline CDR1 SGHRS, CDR2 YFSETQ. The CDR3 here is CASSPRLKAGYEQYF. DNA of the CDR3: TGCGCCAGCAGCCCTCGGCTAAAGGCGGGCTACGAGCAGTACTTC.

This clonotype was seen a handful of times. This sequence joins TRBV7-2 and TRBJ1-1; perhaps TRBD1 as D (5 bases). The CDR3 has 14 residues. Germline assignment: CDR1 SGHTA and CDR2 FQGNSA. V was cut by 5 bases and J by 2 bases, with 12 bases left in between. CDR3 sequence reads: CASSIYQGNTEAFF. The CDR3 coding sequence is TGTGCCAGCAGCATCTACCAGGGAAACACTGAAGCTTTCTTT. Supplemented by reference TRBV7-2 and TRBJ1-1, the full variable domain reads GAGVSQSPSNKVTEKGKDVELRCDPISGHTALYWYRQSLGQGLEFLIYFQGNSAPDKSGLPSDRFSAERTGGSVSTLTIQRTQQEDSAVYLCASSIYQGNTEAFFGQGTRLTVV.

In this sample, this clonotype turned up a few times. The chain carries TRBV28 and TRBJ2-7, with D possibly TRBD1 on 6 matching bases. Germline assignment: CDR1 MDHEN and CDR2 SYDVKM. Trimming removed 3 bases from V and 6 bases from J, with 12 bases in between. The CDR3 consists of 13 residues. This CDR3 is CASSFDSRGEQYF. CDR3 in DNA: TGTGCCAGCAGTTTTGATTCCAGGGGCGAGCAGTACTTC.

The chain has TRBV9 and TRBJ1-1; D gene unclear. This CDR3 comprises 13 residues. Trimming stripped 4 bases from V and 11 bases from J, with 18 bases between. The V gene's germline CDR1 is SGDLS and CDR2 YYNGEE. CDR3 loop: CASSPYQAMGAFF. The CDR3 DNA is TGTGCCAGCAGCCCCTATCAGGCCATGGGGGCTTTCTTT.

This clonotype showed up just a few times. The gene calls are TRBV4-3 and TRBJ1-2, with 8 bases that match TRBD1. The CDR3 length is 15 residues. Germline lookup yields CDR1 LGHNA and CDR2 YSLEER. With 3 bases clipped from V and 4 bases from J, the junction kept 7 bases outside the gene matches. Here the CDR3 reads CASSQDRQGIYGYTF. The DNA of the CDR3 is TGCGCCAGCAGCCAGGACAGACAGGGGATCTATGGCTACACCTTC.

The chain uses TRBV12-3 or TRBV12-4 and TRBJ2-4; D ambiguous. Trimming cost V 3 bases and J 0 bases, with 12 bases left between them. The CDR3 has 16 amino acids. The CDR3 DNA is TGTGCCAGCAGTTTCCGTACAGTACTAGCCAAAAACATTCAGTACTTC. It encodes CASSFRTVLAKNIQYF.

The rearrangement uses TRBV7-9 and TRBJ1-5; maybe TRBD1 (6 bases). The CDR3 extends over 16 amino acids. The ends were cut back, 5 bases at V and 3 bases at J, with 17 bases in the middle. Per the germline V gene, CDR1 is SEHNR and CDR2 is FQNEAQ (reference sequence). CDR3 nucleotides: TGTGCCAGCAGCCTCGTCCCGGGACACCCCAATCAGCCCCAGCATTTT. The encoded protein is CASSLVPGHPNQPQHF.

V usage is TRBV12-3 or TRBV12-4 and J usage is TRBJ1-3; D is unresolved. This CDR3 comprises 17 residues. V was shortened by 3 bases and J by 0 bases, with 15 bases between the two germline ends. The chain's CDR3 is CASSFPERHHSGNTIYF. The DNA for the CDR3 is TGTGCCAGCAGTTTCCCCGAACGGCACCACTCTGGAAACACCATATATTTT.

The chain recombines TRBV28 with TRBJ1-3; D is perhaps TRBD1 (5 bases). Trimming removed 3 bases at V and 7 bases at J, with 22 bases between. Germline loops: CDR1 MDHEN, CDR2 SYDVKM. This CDR3 contains 17 residues. CDR3 in amino acids: CASSFSFLRGERNTIYF. The DNA for the CDR3 is TGTGCCAGCAGTTTCAGCTTCCTTAGAGGGGAGAGGAACACCATATATTTT. Using reference TRBV28 and TRBJ1-3 for the parts outside the CDR3, the full variable domain is DVKVTQSSRYLVKRTGEKVFLECVQDMDHENMFWYRQDPGLGLRLIYFSYDVKMKEKGDIPEGYSVSREKKERFSLILESASTNQTSMYLCASSFSFLRGERNTIYFGEGSWLTVV.

The sample holds a few counts of this clonotype. The chain joins TRBV7-2 to TRBJ2-5, with 10 positions matching TRBD2. With 3 bases clipped from V and 0 bases from J, the junction kept 4 bases outside the gene matches. CDR1 is SGHTA, CDR2 FQGNSA, per germline. The CDR3 contains 16 residues. This chain's CDR3 is CASSFQLAGYQETQYF. In nucleotides, the CDR3 is TGTGCCAGCAGCTTTCAACTAGCGGGGTACCAAGAGACCCAGTACTTC.

This clonotype has just a few counts. The J gene is TRBJ2-7, the V gene TRBV21-1; TRBD1 is taken as the D call from the table, unchecked against the DNA. TRBV21-1 is described as a pseudogene. This CDR3 is built from 15 residues. In DNA, the CDR3 is TGTGCCAGCAGCAACCAACTGGGGGGGACCTACGAGCAGTACTTC. Its protein product is CASSNQLGGTYEQYF.

This clonotype was counted many times. The chain joins TRBV9 to TRBJ2-7, with D possibly being TRBD1 (6 bases). This CDR3 is 14 amino acids long. Germline CDR1 is SGDLS and CDR2 is YYNGEE. V gave up 5 bases and J gave up 3 bases, with 15 bases separating them. The CDR3: CASSGRDNSYEQYF. The CDR3 DNA reads TGTGCCAGCAGTGGCCGGGACAACAGCTACGAGCAGTACTTC.

This clonotype was seen a few times. The rearrangement links TRBV7-9 to TRBJ1-2; D is unresolved. Germline V gene lookup returns CDR1 SEHNR and CDR2 FQNEAQ (reference sequence). V was shortened by 6 bases and J by 5 bases, with 13 bases between the two germline ends. The CDR3 sequence is 13 residues long. CDR3 sequence: CASRSDFDYGYTF. CDR3 nucleotides: TGTGCCAGCAGATCGGACTTTGATTATGGCTACACCTTC.

The V and J genes are TRBV24-1 and TRBJ1-2, with unresolved D. The CDR3 consists of 14 residues. The germline V and J ends were trimmed by 2 bases and 8 bases, with 14 bases remaining between them. Germline-derived CDR1 and CDR2 are KGHDR and SFDVKD. CDR3 loop: CATSDSRTSEGYTF. The CDR3 DNA is TGTGCCACCAGTGATTCCCGGACCTCTGAGGGCTACACCTTC.

This rearrangement joins TRBV4-3 to TRBJ2-2; D is ambiguous. Trimming pared 2 bases from V and 2 bases from J, leaving 6 bases between. Germline V gene lookup returns CDR1 LGHNA and CDR2 YSLEER. This CDR3 region has 14 residues. CDR3 sequence (DNA): TGCGCCAGCAGCCAATTGGGAAACACCGGGGAGCTGTTTTTT. This gives the protein CASSQLGNTGELFF.

Only one count was recorded for this clonotype. The chain joins TRBV5-1 to TRBJ2-1; TRBD1 agrees at 12 bases. Germline V gene lookup returns CDR1 SGHRS and CDR2 YFSETQ. This CDR3 region has 14 residues. The junction had 14 bases not matched to a gene; V was cut back by 8 bases and J by 14 bases. The CDR3 DNA follows: TGCGCCAGTACCGGGACAGGGGGCGAGCGGGGCAAGTTCTTC. It encodes CASTGTGGERGKFF.

The genes are TRBV7-9 and TRBJ2-2; D gene ambiguous. Trimming removed 5 bases from V and 2 bases from J, with 9 bases in between. This CDR3 is 14 amino acids long. Germline V gene data show CDR1 as SEHNR and CDR2 as FQNEAQ (reference sequence). The CDR3 region has the DNA TGTGCCAGCAGCGCGGACGGAAACACCGGGGAGCTGTTTTTT. It specifies CASSADGNTGELFF.

This clonotype came up a few times. At one of its ends the junction is not consistent with the germline gene, which may arise from a read error. The genes are TRBV6-5 and TRBJ2-1; TRBD2 matches at 8 bases. CDR1 is MNHEY and CDR2 is SVGAGI in the germline V gene. This CDR3 contains 15 residues. The CDR3 region is CASSYGGLALNQQFF. The CDR3 DNA reads as TGTGCCAGCAGTTACGGAGGACTAGCCCTCAATCAGCAGTTCTTC.

V gene TRBV18 combines with J gene TRBJ1-6; unclear D gene. The V gene's germline CDR1 is KGHSH and CDR2 LQKENI. V lost 2 bases and J lost 3, with 8 bases in between. There are 15 residues in the CDR3. CDR3 sequence reads: CASSPGPNYNSPLHF. The CDR3 DNA reads TGTGCCAGCTCACCAGGCCCCAACTATAATTCACCCCTCCACTTT. The whole variable domain, filled in from reference TRBV18 and TRBJ1-6, reads NAGVMQNPRHLVRRRGQEARLRCSPMKGHSHVYWYRQLPEEGLKFMVYLQKENIIDESGMPKERFSAEFPKEGPSILRIQQVVRGDSAAYFCASSPGPNYNSPLHFGNGTRLTVT.

The chain combines TRBV2 with TRBJ1-2; no clear D gene. The CDR3 consists of 12 residues. Germline V gene sequence: CDR1 SNHLY, CDR2 FYNNEI. V was clipped by 7 bases and J by 8 bases, with 14 bases between them. This chain's CDR3 is CASKLELGGYTF. The CDR3 DNA is TGTGCCAGCAAACTAGAATTGGGAGGCTACACCTTC. The entire variable domain, with the rest obtained from reference TRBV2 and TRBJ1-2, is as follows: EPEVTQTPSHQVTQMGQEVILRCVPISNHLYFYWYRQILGQKVEFLVSFYNNEISEKSEIFDDQFSVERPDGSNFTLKIRSTKLEDSAMYFCASKLELGGYTFGSGTRLTVV.

This rearrangement joins TRBV20-1 to TRBJ2-3; TRBD2 agrees at 7 bases. The germline gives CDR1 DFQATT, CDR2 SNEGSKA (reference sequence). Germline trimming cut 3 bases from V and 5 bases from J; bases unmatched to any gene: 11. This CDR3 comprises 15 residues. The CDR3 nucleotides are TGCAGTGCTAGCCCCGGACTAGAGGTTGGAGATACGCAGTATTTT. Amino acid sequence: CSASPGLEVGDTQYF.

This clonotype was counted between two and nine times. The rearrangement links TRBV29-1 to TRBJ1-1; no reliable D call. CDR3 length: 11 residues. Germline CDR1 SQVTM, CDR2 ANQGSEA. Trimming pared 4 bases from V and 5 bases from J, leaving 8 bases between. The CDR3 loop is CSVGPGTEAFF. Here the CDR3 DNA reads TGCAGCGTTGGACCTGGTACTGAAGCTTTCTTT.

This clonotype was found a few times. The J gene is TRBJ2-1, the V gene TRBV4-1; 7 bases agree with TRBD1. The CDR3 runs to 13 residues. The junction had 5 bases not matched to a gene; V was cut back by 4 bases and J by 8 bases. Per germline, CDR1 MGHRA and CDR2 YSYEKL. The CDR3, as DNA: TGCGCCAGCAGCCCCTACAGGGGCGATGAGCAGTTCTTC. This codes for CASSPYRGDEQFF.

This clonotype showed up just once. CDR3 sequence reads: CAIGQVEETQYF. For the CDR3, the DNA is TGTGCCATTGGACAGGTGGAAGAGACCCAGTACTTC. The chain uses TRBV12-3 or TRBV12-4 and TRBJ2-5; 7 bases are shared with TRBD1. The CDR3 is made up of 12 amino acids. J lost 3 bases, V lost 10 bases, and 5 bases had no gene match.

As regards this clonotype: At one of its ends the junction is not consistent with the germline gene, which may arise from a read error. V and J are TRBV7-9 and TRBJ2-5; 10 nucleotides align to TRBD1. Near its end, the DNA agrees better with TRBJ2-7, so the J call may be wrong. The CDR3 contains 14 residues. The germline V gene encodes CDR1 SEHNR and CDR2 FQNEAQ (reference sequence). CDR3: CTSSQTDRGGEQYF. DNA of the CDR3: TGTACCAGCAGCCAGACGGACAGGGGGGGCGAGCAGTACTTC.

The rearrangement links TRBV4-1 to TRBJ2-7; the D is unclear. CDR1 is MGHRA and CDR2 is YSYEKL in the germline V gene. The CDR3 length is 13 residues. V was shortened by 3 bases and J by 2 bases, with 8 bases between the two germline ends. The CDR3 is CASSQNTAYEQYF. In DNA, the CDR3 is TGCGCCAGCAGCCAGAACACCGCCTACGAGCAGTACTTC.

This clonotype was counted many times. The genes are TRBV12-3 or TRBV12-4 and TRBJ2-5; 14 nucleotides agree with TRBD2. Near its end, the DNA agrees better with TRBJ2-7, so the J call may be wrong. This CDR3 is 14 amino acids long. The DNA for the CDR3 is TGTGCCAGCGGGGGGACTAGCGGGAGTACCGAGCAGTACTTC. It encodes CASGGTSGSTEQYF.

The chain recombines TRBV2 with TRBJ2-5; D is ambiguous. This CDR3 contains 17 residues. V was pared by 2 bases and J by 2 bases, with 18 bases between. Germline values: CDR1 SNHLY, CDR2 FYNNEI. DNA for the CDR3: TGTGCCAGCAGTGAAAATGTGGGCGCACCATTACAAGAGACCCAGTACTTC. It specifies CASSENVGAPLQETQYF.

This clonotype was counted a few times. This chain joins TRBV5-1 and TRBJ2-3; 9 positions agree with TRBD1. This CDR3 is 15 amino acids long. The V and J ends lost 4 bases and 4 bases, in that order; junction bases with no gene match: 7. Germline V gene lookup returns CDR1 SGHRS and CDR2 YFSETQ. In DNA, the CDR3 is TGCGCCAGCAGCCTACAGGGGGCGCTTCCAGATACGCAGTATTTT. Translation: CASSLQGALPDTQYF.